This T cell receptor beta chain came from a study of identifying expanded T cells in peripheral blood. Profiled with immunoSEQ multiplex PCR; TCRdb holds only in-frame clones, not every one. Of approximately 100,000 clones listed, around nine tenths are singletons. CDR3 size: 12 residues. V was shortened by 0 bases and J by 7 bases, with 3 bases between the two germline ends. Germline assignment: CDR1 SEHNR and CDR2 FQNEAQ (reference sequence). This clone came up once. The sample consisted of blood. The clonotype comes from a person aged 18 to 75 in good health. The V gene is TRBV7-9, the J gene TRBJ2-2; D is unresolved. The CDR3: CASSLANGELFF. Written as DNA, the CDR3 is TGTGCCAGCAGCTTAGCGAACGGGGAGCTGTTTTTT.